This T cell receptor (beta chain) stems from a study of T-cell memory formation after mild COVID-19. Overall study: Largely, TCR clusters stayed within a single donor. Findings and caveats of the study: Clones shrinking between day 15 and 85 showed a balanced CD4/CD8 split, and those that grew later tilted toward CD4+. What remained unconfirmed was the SARS-CoV-2 specificity of second-wave clones peaking on day 37.

TCRdb passed the 5' RACE reads through MiXCR, listing each CDR3 protein once. The data show 40,000 to 55,000 distinct CDR3 sequences, approximately 6.8% seen once. The V gene end was trimmed by 0 bases and the J gene end by 4 bases; junction bases not matched to a gene: 3. This CDR3 has 16 residues. CDR1 DFQATT and CDR2 SNEGSKA come from the germline V gene (reference sequence). This clonotype was counted a few times. What it binds is unknown. The sequenced sample was PBMCs or a T cell subset sorted from them (not recorded which). The V gene is TRBV20-1, the J gene TRBJ2-2; 12 bases fit TRBD2. This TCR was sampled from a man younger than 35 who had mild COVID-19 (a few samples of this study predate the infection). Cell type and time point are not known. The CDR3 bases are TGCAGTGCTAGAGACCCGACTAGCGGGGGCACCGGGGAGCTGTTTTTT. This codes for CSARDPTSGGTGELFF.